This T cell receptor beta chain was found in a study of Graves' ophthalmopathy and Graves' hyperthyroidism (dated by TCRdb to about 2018). With respect to the entire study: Peripheral blood was collected at initial diagnosis, prior to any treatment. The study used signatures of the TCR beta repertoire to tell Graves' ophthalmopathy apart from Graves' hyperthyroidism and to predict which patients would progress to ophthalmopathy. In total, 135 blood samples were TCR-sequenced: some 40 ophthalmopathy, some 75 hyperthyroidism and some 17 hyperthyroidism-to-ophthalmopathy patients. A discovery set of 90 to 100 patients (around 40 ophthalmopathy, approximately 58 stable hyperthyroidism) was enrolled to explore V-J signatures distinguishing ophthalmopathy from hyperthyroidism. The independent validation cohort included 20 or so hyperthyroidism patients plus 17 patients who later progressed from hyperthyroidism to ophthalmopathy. In over five hyperthyroidism patients, the T-cell repertoires found in thyroid tissue were compared with those found in blood. Once sampling was done, hyperthyroidism patients were given methimazole at a starting dose of 30 mg daily, while ophthalmopathy patients were given high-dose intravenous methylprednisolone. For training and testing, the 100 or so patients in the discovery cohort were randomly divided in a 7:3 ratio.

Summary of the overall study and its limitations: The 13-signature model separated ophthalmopathy from stable hyperthyroidism with 87.88% sensitivity and around 84% specificity in cross-validation, and 80%/75% in the test set. In validation, the model predicted ophthalmopathy progression with 55% to 71% sensitivity and roughly 72% specificity; some 13 predicted patients were CT-confirmed with GO in a median of 6.5 months. No statistical method was used to predetermine the sample size, and group allocation was not hidden from the investigators. Among expanded thyroid clonotypes with frequency above 0.001, most also showed up in blood, which suggests that blood repertoires may reflect the thyroid immune response.

This clonotype was found many times. The antigen it binds to is not known. Per-base qualities were not stored, and no clone one base away is much larger. The cysteine opens and the phenylalanine closes a CDR3 of 16 amino acids. Only CDR3 DNA is held: 48 bases, read in frame from base 1. The germline V gene (reference sequence) specifies PRHDT as CDR1 and FYEKMQ as CDR2. The junction shows trimming of 0 bases on V and 2 bases on J, plus 14 bases between the germline ends. For repertoire sequencing, TCR beta CDR3 regions were amplified from RNA transcripts. A first-round RT-PCR used HTBI primers with the Qiagen OneStep RT-PCR kit, followed by a second-round multiplex PCR, size selection and purification. The libraries underwent paired-end sequencing with 100 bp reads on an Illumina HiSeq2000. The published analysis was carried out like this. SOAPnuke was used to process the reads, throwing out any read that had adapters, had uncalled bases, had a mean Phred below 15, or lacked an exact constant-primer or identifier match. COPE v1.2.5 was used to merge high-quality paired reads. Each unique nucleotide sequence was defined as a clonotype, and clonotypes were aligned to IMGT TRB V, D and J references with MiTCR v1.1. The analysis was limited to V-J combinations with a frequency above 0.0001, which together covered 99% to 99.2% of repertoires. For each V-J combination, a TCR clonal expansion and chaos score was defined as the ratio of F50 clonal expansion to chaos observed in the TCRdist matrix. Features were reduced by Welch's t-statistics and random forest to around 14 V-J combinations, which fed a naive Bayes classifier. The similarity between thyroid and blood repertoires was quantified using the Morisita-Horn index. TCRdb's own reprocessing of the public reads used fastp at Q25 and MiXCR and kept productive beta chains. Every CDR3 protein is listed once, alongside the most common genes and DNA of its rows. The authors' filters were not applied to this entry. Recorded for this sample are about 620,000 distinct CDR3 sequences; approximately 21% of them occurred a single time. The top ten hold approximately 7% of the sample.

Hyperthyroidism was defined as stable when no progression to ophthalmopathy occurred within 18 months of follow-up. Hyperthyroidism patients were newly diagnosed, with disease duration under 2 months, and aged 18 to 65 years. Patients with other autoimmune diseases, uncontrolled infections, pregnancy or lactation were excluded from the study. Clinical symptoms, serum thyroxine, TRAb, thyroid ultrasound and orbital computed tomography were used for diagnosis. Ficoll-Paque density gradient centrifugation was used to isolate PBMCs from about 10 ml of fresh peripheral blood. Trizol reagent was used to extract the total RNA, and its quality was then checked on an Agilent 2100 Bioanalyzer.

This receptor was identified in a young woman with stable Graves' hyperthyroidism. Some clones in this sample may be carry-over from other donors' samples. Donor details come from another sample of the same person, matched by shared clones. The chain is assembled from TRBV13 and TRBJ2-7, and TRBD1 may be the D gene, going by 5 matching bases. What was sequenced was peripheral blood. The nucleotide sequence is TGTGCCAGCAGCTTAGGCTATGGACACCCTACCTACGAGCAGTACTTC. The translation is CASSLGYGHPTYEQYF. The CDR3 plus the reference TRBV13 and TRBJ2-7 genes for the other parts give the full variable domain: AAGVIQSPRHLIKEKRETATLKCYPIPRHDTVYWYQQGPGQDPQFLISFYEKMQSDKGSIPDRFSAQQFSDYHSELNMSSLELGDSALYFCASSLGYGHPTYEQYFGPGTRLTVT.